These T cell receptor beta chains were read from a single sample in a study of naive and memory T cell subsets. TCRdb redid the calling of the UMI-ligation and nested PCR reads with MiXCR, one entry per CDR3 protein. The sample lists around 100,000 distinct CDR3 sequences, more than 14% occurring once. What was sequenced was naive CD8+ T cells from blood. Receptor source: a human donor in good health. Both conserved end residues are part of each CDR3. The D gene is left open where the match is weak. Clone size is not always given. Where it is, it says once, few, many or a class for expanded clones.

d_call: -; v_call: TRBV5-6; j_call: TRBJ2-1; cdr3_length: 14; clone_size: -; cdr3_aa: CASSLEFVGYKQFF; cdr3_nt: TGTGCCAGCAGCTTGGAATTCGTGGGATATAAGCAGTTCTTC
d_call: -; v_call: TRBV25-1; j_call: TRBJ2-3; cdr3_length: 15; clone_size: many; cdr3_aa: CASSEYPGGTDTQYF; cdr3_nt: TGTGCCAGCAGTGAATATCCGGGGGGCACAGATACGCAGTATTTT
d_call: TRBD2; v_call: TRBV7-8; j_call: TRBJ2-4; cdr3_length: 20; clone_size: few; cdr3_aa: CASSPAWVAGGLLSKNIQYF; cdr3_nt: TGTGCCAGCAGCCCTGCCTGGGTAGCGGGAGGGTTGTTGTCCAAAAACATTCAGTACTTC
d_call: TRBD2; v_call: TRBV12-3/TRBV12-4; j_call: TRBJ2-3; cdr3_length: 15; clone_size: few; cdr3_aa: CASGRTSGSSDTQYF; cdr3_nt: TGTGCCAGCGGAAGGACTAGCGGGAGTTCAGATACGCAGTATTTT
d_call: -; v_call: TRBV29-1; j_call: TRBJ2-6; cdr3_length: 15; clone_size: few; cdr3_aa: CSVASGHSGANVLTF; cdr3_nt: TGCAGCGTTGCCTCGGGGCACTCTGGGGCCAACGTCCTGACTTTC
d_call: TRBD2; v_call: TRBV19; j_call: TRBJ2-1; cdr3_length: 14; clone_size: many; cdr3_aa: CASSLAGGPHEQFF; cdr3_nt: TGTGCCAGTAGCCTAGCGGGAGGGCCCCATGAGCAGTTCTTC
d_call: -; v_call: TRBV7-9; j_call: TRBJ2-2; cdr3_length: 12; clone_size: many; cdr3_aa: CASSFPAGELFF; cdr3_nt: TGTGCCAGCAGCTTTCCTGCCGGGGAGCTGTTTTTT
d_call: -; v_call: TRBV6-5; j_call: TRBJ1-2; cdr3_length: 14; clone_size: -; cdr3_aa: CASSYSARNYGYTF; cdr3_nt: TGTGCCAGCAGTTACTCAGCGCGAAACTATGGCTACACCTTC
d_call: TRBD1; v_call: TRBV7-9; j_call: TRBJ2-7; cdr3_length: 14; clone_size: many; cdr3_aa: CASIPGTGDHEQYF; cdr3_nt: TGTGCCAGCATCCCCGGGACAGGGGACCACGAGCAGTACTTC
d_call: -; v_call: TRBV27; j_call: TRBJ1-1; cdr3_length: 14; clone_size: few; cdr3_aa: CASSLSSSLTEAFF; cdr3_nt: TGTGCCAGCAGTTTATCCAGCAGCCTCACTGAAGCTTTCTTT
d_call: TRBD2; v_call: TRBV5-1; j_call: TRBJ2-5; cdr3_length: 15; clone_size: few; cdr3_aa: CASSWRTSAQETQYF; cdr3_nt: TGCGCCAGCAGCTGGCGGACTAGCGCACAAGAGACCCAGTACTTC
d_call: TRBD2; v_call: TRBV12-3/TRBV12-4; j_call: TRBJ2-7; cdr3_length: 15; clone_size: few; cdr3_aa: CASGPSGRELLEQYF; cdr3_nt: TGTGCCAGCGGCCCCTCCGGGCGGGAGTTGCTCGAGCAGTACTTC
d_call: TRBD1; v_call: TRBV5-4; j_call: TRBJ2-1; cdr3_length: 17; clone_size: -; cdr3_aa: CASSLAVGTGLYNEQFF; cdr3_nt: TGTGCCAGCAGCTTGGCGGTCGGGACAGGGTTGTATAATGAGCAGTTCTTC
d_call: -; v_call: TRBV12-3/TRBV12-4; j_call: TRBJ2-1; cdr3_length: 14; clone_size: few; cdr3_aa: CASTRPGDGNEQFF; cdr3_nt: TGTGCCAGCACCCGCCCGGGGGACGGCAATGAGCAGTTCTTC
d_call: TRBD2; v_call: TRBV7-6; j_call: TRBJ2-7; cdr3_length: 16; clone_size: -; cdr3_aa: CASSLTPGLADYEQYF; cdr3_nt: TGTGCCAGCAGCCTGACCCCGGGACTAGCGGACTACGAGCAGTACTTC
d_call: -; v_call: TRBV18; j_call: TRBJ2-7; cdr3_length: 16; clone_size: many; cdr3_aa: CASSPGPPESSYEQYF; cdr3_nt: TGTGCCAGCTCACCAGGTCCCCCCGAGAGCTCCTACGAGCAGTACTTC
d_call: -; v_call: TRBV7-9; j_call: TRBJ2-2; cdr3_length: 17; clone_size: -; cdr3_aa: CASSETEGGRGAGELFF; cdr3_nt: TGTGCCAGCAGCGAGACAGAAGGAGGGCGAGGGGCCGGGGAGCTGTTTTTT
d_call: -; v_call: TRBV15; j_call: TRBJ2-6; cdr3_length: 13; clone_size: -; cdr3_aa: CATGYSGANVLTF; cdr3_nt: TGTGCCACGGGTTACTCTGGGGCCAACGTCCTGACTTTC
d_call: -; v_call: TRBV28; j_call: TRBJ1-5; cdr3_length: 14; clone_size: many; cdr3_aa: CASSTTGNGQPQHF; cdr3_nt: TGTGCCAGCAGTACAACAGGGAACGGTCAGCCCCAGCATTTT
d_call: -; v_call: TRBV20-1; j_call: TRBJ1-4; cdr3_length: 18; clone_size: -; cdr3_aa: CSARGVRGRDGGSEKLFF; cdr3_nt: TGCAGTGCTAGAGGGGTTCGGGGGCGGGACGGAGGGTCGGAAAAACTGTTTTTT
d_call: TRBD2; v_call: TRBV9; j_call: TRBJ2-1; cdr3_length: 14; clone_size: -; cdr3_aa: CASSEAGGYNEQFF; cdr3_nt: TGTGCCAGCAGTGAGGCGGGGGGGTACAATGAGCAGTTCTTC
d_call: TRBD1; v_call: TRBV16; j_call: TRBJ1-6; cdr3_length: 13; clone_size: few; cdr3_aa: CASSLDRGSPLHF; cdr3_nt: TGTGCCAGCAGCCTCGACAGGGGCTCACCCCTCCACTTT
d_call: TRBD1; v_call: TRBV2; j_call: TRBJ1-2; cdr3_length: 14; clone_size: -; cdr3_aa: CASSDSGQGEGYTF; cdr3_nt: TGTGCCAGCAGTGACTCTGGACAGGGTGAGGGCTACACCTTC
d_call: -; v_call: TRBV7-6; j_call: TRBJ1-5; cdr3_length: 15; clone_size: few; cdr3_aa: CASSLDEGSNQPQHF; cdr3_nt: TGTGCCAGCAGCTTAGATGAGGGTTCCAATCAGCCCCAGCATTTT
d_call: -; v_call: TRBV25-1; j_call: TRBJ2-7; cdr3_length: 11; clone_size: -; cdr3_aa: CASLSHREQYF; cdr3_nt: TGTGCCAGCTTAAGTCACCGCGAGCAGTACTTC
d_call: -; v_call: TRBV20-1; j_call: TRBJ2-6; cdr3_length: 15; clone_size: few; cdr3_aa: CSAREVGDGANVLTF; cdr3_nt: TGCAGTGCTAGAGAGGTCGGGGATGGGGCCAACGTCCTGACTTTC
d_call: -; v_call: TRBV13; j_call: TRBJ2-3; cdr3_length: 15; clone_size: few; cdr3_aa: CASSFDFTSTDTQYF; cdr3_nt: TGTGCCAGCAGCTTCGACTTCACTAGCACAGATACGCAGTATTTT
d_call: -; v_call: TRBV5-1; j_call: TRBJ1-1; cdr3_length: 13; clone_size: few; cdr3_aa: CASSSGSNTEAFF; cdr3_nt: TGCGCCAGCAGCTCGGGTTCAAACACTGAAGCTTTCTTT
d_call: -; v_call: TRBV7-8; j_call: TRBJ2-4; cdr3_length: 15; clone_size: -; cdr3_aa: CASSLGGIVKNIQYF; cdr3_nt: TGTGCCAGCAGCTTAGGAGGAATAGTCAAAAACATTCAGTACTTC
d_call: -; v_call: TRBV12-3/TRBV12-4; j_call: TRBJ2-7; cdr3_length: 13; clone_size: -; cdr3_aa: CASSFGTDYEQYF; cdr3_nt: TGTGCCAGCAGTTTTGGGACCGACTACGAGCAGTACTTC
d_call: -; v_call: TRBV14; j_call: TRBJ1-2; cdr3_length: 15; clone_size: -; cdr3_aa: CASSQDQGPDYGYTF; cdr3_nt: TGTGCCAGCAGCCAAGACCAGGGGCCCGACTATGGCTACACCTTC
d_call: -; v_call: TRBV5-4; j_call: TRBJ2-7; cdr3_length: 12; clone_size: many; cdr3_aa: CASSSSTYEQYF; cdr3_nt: TGTGCCAGCAGCTCCAGCACCTACGAGCAGTACTTC
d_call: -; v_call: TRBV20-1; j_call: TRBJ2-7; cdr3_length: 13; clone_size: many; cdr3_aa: CSARARDSYEQYF; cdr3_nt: TGCAGTGCTAGGGCCCGGGACTCCTACGAGCAGTACTTC
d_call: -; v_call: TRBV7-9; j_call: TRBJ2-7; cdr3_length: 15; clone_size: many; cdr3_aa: CASSSLTGTTYEQYF; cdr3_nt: TGTGCCAGCAGCTCCCTTACCGGGACAACTTACGAGCAGTACTTC
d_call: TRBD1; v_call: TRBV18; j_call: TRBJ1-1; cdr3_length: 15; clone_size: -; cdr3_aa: CASSPRDRGVPEAFF; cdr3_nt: TGTGCCAGCTCACCCCGGGACAGGGGAGTCCCTGAAGCTTTCTTT
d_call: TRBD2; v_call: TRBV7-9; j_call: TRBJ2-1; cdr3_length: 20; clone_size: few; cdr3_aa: CASSSLAGGPFTDSYNEQFF; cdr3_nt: TGTGCCAGCAGCTCCCTAGCGGGAGGGCCCTTTACAGACTCCTACAATGAGCAGTTCTTC
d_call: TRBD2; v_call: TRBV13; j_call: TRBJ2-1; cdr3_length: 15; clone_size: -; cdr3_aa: CASSLERGPYNEQFF; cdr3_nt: TGTGCCAGCAGCTTGGAGCGGGGCCCCTACAATGAGCAGTTCTTC
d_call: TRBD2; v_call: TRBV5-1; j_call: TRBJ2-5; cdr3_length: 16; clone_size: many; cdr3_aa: CASSLPGLAEQETQYF; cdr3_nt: TGCGCCAGCAGCCTACCGGGACTAGCCGAGCAAGAGACCCAGTACTTC
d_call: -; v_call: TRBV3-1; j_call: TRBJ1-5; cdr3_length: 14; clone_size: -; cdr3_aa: CASSPTIQPQPQHF; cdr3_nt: TGTGCCAGCAGCCCCACCATACAGCCTCAGCCCCAGCATTTT
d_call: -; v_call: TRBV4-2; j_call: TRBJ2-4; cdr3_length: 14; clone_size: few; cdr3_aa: CASSQEQATDIQYF; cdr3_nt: TGTGCCAGCAGCCAAGAGCAGGCGACGGACATTCAGTACTTC
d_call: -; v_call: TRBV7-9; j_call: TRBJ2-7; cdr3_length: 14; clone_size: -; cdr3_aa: CASGWGVQRWEQYF; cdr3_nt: TGTGCCAGCGGCTGGGGAGTTCAGAGGTGGGAGCAGTACTTC
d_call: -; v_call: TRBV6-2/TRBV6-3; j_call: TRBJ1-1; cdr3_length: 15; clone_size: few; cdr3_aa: CASSYLRVGDTEAFF; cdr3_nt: TGTGCCAGCAGTTACCTACGTGTGGGGGACACTGAAGCTTTCTTT
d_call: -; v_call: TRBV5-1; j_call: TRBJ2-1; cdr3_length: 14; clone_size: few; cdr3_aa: CASSSTLTVYEQFF; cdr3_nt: TGCGCCAGCAGCTCAACTCTGACAGTGTATGAGCAGTTCTTC
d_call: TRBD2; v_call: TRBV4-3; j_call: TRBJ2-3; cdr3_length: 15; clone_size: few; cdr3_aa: CASSPGGPITDTQYF; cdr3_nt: TGCGCCAGCAGCCCGGGGGGGCCCATCACAGATACGCAGTATTTT
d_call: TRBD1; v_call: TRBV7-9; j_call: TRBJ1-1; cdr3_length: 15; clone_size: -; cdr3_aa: CASSQTGVGITEAFF; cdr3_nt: TGTGCCAGCAGCCAAACAGGGGTGGGTATCACTGAAGCTTTCTTT
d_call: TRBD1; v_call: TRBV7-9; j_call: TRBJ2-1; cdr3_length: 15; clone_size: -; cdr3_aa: CASSLWGQGVGEQFF; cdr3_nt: TGTGCCAGCAGCTTGTGGGGACAGGGGGTAGGTGAGCAGTTCTTC
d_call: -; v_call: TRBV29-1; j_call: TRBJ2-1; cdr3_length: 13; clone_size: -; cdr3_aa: CSVRGGSGAEQFF; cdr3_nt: TGCAGCGTTCGTGGGGGTTCGGGGGCTGAGCAGTTCTTC